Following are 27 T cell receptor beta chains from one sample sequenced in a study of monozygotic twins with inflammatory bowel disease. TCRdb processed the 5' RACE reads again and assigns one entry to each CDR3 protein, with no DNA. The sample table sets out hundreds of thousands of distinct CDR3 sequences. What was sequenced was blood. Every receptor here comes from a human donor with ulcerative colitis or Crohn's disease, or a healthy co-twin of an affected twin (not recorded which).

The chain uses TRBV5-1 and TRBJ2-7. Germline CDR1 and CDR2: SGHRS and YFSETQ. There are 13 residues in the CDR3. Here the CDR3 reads CASSLYYSYEQYF.

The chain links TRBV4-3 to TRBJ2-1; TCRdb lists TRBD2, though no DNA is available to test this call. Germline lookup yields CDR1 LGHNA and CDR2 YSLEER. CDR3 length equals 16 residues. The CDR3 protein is CASRKTVGLGIDEQFF.

The CDR3 loop is CASSVTGVGDVRGYSYEQYF. The V and J genes are TRBV28 and TRBJ2-7; TCRdb's D gene call, TRBD1, goes unchecked for lack of DNA. This CDR3 has 20 residues. Germline loops: CDR1 MDHEN, CDR2 SYDVKM.

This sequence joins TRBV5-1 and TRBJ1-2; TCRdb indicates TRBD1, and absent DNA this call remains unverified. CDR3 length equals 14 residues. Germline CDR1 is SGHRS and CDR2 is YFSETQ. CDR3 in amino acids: CASSFQGGDYGHTF.

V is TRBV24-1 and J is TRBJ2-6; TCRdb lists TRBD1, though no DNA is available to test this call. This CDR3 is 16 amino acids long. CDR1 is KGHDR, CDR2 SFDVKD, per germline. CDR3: CATNKGGGGGANVLTF.

The CDR3 loop is CASRVDRSSYNSPLHF. V and J are TRBV2 and TRBJ1-6. CDR3 length: 16 residues. Germline V gene data show CDR1 as SNHLY and CDR2 as FYNNEI. Full variable domain (missing parts from reference TRBV2 and TRBJ1-6): EPEVTQTPSHQVTQMGQEVILRCVPISNHLYFYWYRQILGQKVEFLVSFYNNEISEKSEIFDDQFSVERPDGSNFTLKIRSTKLEDSAMYFCASRVDRSSYNSPLHFGNGTRLTVT.

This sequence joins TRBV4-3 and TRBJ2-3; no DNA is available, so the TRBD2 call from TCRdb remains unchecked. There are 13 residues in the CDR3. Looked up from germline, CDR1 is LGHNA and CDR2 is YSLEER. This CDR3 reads CASSQSRADTQYF.

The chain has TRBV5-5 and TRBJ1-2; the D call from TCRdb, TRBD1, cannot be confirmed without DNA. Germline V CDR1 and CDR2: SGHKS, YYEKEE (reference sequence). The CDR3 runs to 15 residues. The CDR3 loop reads CASSLSPGTGSGYTF. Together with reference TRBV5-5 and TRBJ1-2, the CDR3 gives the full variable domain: DAGVTQSPTHLIKTRGQQVTLRCSPISGHKSVSWYQQVLGQGPQFIFQYYEKEERGRGNFPDRFSARQFPNYSSELNVNALLLGDSALYLCASSLSPGTGSGYTFGSGTRLTVV.

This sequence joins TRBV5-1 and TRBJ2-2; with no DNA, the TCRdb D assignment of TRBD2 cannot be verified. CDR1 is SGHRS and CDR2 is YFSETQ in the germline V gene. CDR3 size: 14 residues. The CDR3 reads CASGAGGPTGELFF.

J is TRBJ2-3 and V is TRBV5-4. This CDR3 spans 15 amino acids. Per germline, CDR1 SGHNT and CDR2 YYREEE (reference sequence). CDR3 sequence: CASSLPTRGTDTQYF.

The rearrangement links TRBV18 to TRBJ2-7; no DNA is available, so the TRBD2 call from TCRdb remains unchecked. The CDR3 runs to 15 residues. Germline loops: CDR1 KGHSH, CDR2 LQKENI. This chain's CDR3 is CASSPPSGSFYEQYF.

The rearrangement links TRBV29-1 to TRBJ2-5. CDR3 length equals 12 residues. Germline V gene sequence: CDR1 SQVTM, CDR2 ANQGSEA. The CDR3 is CSVEGQQETQYF.

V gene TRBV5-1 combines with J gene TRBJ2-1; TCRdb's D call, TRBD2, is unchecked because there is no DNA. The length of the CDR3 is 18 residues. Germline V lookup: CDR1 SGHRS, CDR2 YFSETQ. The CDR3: CASSAGPGTSGGVNEQFF.

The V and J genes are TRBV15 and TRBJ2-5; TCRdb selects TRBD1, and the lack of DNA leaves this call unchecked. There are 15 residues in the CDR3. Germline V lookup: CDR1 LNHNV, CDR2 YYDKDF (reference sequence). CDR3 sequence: CATSSGYSLSETQYF.

The CDR3 region is CQSRGIGINTEAFF. This sequence joins TRBV12-3 or TRBV12-4 and TRBJ1-1. This CDR3 has 14 residues.

The CDR3 loop is CASSVGIGVEQFF. The chain combines TRBV7-2 with TRBJ2-1. Per the germline V gene, CDR1 is SGHTA and CDR2 is FQGNSA. This CDR3 is built from 13 residues.

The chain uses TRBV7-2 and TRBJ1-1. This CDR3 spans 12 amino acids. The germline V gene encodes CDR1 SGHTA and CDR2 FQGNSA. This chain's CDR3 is CASRQTGTEAFF.

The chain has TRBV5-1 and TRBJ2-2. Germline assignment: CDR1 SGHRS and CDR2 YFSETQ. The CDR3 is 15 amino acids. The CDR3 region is CASSQPSGNTGELFF.

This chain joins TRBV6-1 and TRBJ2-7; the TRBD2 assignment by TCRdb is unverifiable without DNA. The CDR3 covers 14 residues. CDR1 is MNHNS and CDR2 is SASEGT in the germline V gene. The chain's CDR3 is CASSSTGLGYEQYF.

CDR3 sequence reads: CASSYRTSVTDTQYF. The rearrangement joins TRBV12-3 or TRBV12-4 to TRBJ2-3. The CDR3 length is 15 residues.

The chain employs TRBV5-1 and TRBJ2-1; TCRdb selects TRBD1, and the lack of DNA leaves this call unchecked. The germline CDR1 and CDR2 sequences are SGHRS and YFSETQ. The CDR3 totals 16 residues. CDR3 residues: CASKTQGPGAYNEQFF.

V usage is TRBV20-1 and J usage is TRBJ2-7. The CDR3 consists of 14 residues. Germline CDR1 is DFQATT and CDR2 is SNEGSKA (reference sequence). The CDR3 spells CSARLDRNYYEQYF.

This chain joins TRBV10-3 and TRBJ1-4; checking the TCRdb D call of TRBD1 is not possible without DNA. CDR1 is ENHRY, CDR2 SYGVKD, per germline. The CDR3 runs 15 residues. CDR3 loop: CAISAEGRPSEKLFF.

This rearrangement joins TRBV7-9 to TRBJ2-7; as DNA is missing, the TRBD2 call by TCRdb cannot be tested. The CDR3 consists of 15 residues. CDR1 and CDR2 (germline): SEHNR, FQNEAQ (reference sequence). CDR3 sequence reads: CASSFTAGLVKEQYF.

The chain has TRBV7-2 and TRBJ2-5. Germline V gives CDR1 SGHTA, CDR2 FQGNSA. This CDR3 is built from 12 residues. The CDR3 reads CASSLGAGTQYF.

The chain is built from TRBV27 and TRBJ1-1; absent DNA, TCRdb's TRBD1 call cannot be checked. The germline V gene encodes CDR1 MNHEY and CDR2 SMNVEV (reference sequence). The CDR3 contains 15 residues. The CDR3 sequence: CASSYTQGGVTEAFF.

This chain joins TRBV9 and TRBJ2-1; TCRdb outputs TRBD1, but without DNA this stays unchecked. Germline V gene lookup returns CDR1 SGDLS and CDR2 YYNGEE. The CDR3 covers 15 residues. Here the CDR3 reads CASSVEGPPYNEQFF.